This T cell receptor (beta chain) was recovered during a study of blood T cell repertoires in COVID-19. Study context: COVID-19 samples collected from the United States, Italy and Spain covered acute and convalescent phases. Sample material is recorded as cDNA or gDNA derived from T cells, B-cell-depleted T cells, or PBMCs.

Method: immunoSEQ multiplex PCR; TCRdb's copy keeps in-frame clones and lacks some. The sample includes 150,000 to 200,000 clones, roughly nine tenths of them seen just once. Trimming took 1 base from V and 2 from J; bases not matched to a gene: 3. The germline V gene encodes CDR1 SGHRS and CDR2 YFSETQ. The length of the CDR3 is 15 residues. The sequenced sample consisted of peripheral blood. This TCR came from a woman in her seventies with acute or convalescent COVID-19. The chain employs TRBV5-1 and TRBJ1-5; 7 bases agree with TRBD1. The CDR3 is CASSLTGAGNQPQHF. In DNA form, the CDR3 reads TGCGCCAGCAGCTTGACAGGGGCGGGCAATCAGCCCCAGCATTTT.